The next 29 T cell receptor beta chains were all read from a single sample in a study of T-cell reconstitution after alpha-beta-depleted transplantation in children. A library of TCRbeta sequences, prepared with unique molecular identifiers, was generated. TCRdb redid the calling of the PCR reads with MiXCR, one entry per CDR3 protein. The sample comprises around 700,000 distinct CDR3 sequences, 13% of which are singletons, and about 0.77% rests with the top ten. Sample: PBMCs, taken before TCRalphabeta/CD19-depleted stem cell transplant. Receptors were obtained from a girl aged 2-10 years with congenital amegakaryocytic thrombocytopenia, due to receive a stem cell transplant.

This clonotype came up many times. One base away lies a much larger clone, so this may be a sequencing read error. This rearrangement joins TRBV28 to TRBJ2-1, with TRBD1 as a possible D gene (5 bases). V lost 1 base, J lost 5 bases, and 6 bases lay in between. The CDR3 sequence is 13 residues long. CDR1 is MDHEN, CDR2 SYDVKM, per germline. The CDR3 region has the DNA TGTGCCAGCAGTTTATTCAGGGACAATGAGCAGTTCTTC. Protein sequence: CASSLFRDNEQFF.

This clonotype was observed at least ten times. This rearrangement joins TRBV6-1 to TRBJ2-1; TRBD1 matches at 8 bases. V shed 8 bases, J shed 6 bases, and the junction held 9 bases outside the gene matches. CDR1 and CDR2 (germline): MNHNS, SASEGT. The CDR3 totals 14 residues. The DNA of the CDR3 is TGTGCCAGCGGCGGACAGGGTACGAGCAATGAGCAGTTCTTC. Translation: CASGGQGTSNEQFF.

This clonotype appeared many times. This chain joins TRBV5-1 and TRBJ2-3; D gene unclear. From germline, CDR1 is SGHRS and CDR2 YFSETQ. The CDR3 runs to 16 residues. The V end lost 0 bases, the J end lost 5 bases, and 16 bases lay between the germline ends. The CDR3: CASSLAPWESIDTQYF. The DNA of the CDR3 is TGCGCCAGCAGCTTGGCCCCCTGGGAATCTATAGATACGCAGTATTTT.

There are many counts of this clonotype. The rearrangement uses TRBV29-1 and TRBJ2-5; no clear D. V dropped 1 base and J dropped 5 bases, with 8 bases sitting between them. CDR3 length: 12 amino acids. The germline CDR1 and CDR2 sequences are SQVTM and ANQGSEA. The CDR3: CSVEGVRETQYF. The CDR3 bases are TGCAGCGTTGAAGGCGTACGGGAGACCCAGTACTTC.

This clonotype showed up just a few times. V and J are TRBV20-1 and TRBJ2-1; 8 bases match TRBD2. The CDR3 consists of 15 residues. Looked up from germline, CDR1 is DFQATT and CDR2 is SNEGSKA (reference sequence). The J segment lost 3 bases and the V segment lost 2 bases, leaving 6 bases of the junction unmatched. The CDR3 protein is CSARLRGRYYNEQFF. Written as DNA, the CDR3 is TGCAGTGCTAGACTCCGCGGGAGGTACTACAATGAGCAGTTCTTC.

In its sample, this clonotype was seen many times. The chain employs TRBV28 and TRBJ2-7; 11 nucleotides match TRBD1. Trimming removed 2 bases from V and 0 bases from J; junction bases left unmatched: 3. CDR1 MDHEN and CDR2 SYDVKM come from the germline V gene. The CDR3 runs to 16 residues. The CDR3 sequence: CASSLGTGGYSYEQYF. The CDR3 bases are TGTGCCAGCAGTTTAGGGACAGGGGGTTACTCCTACGAGCAGTACTTC.

The rearrangement joins TRBV20-1 to TRBJ2-2; TRBD1 is a possible D gene (5 bases). The germline gives CDR1 DFQATT, CDR2 SNEGSKA (reference sequence). V dropped 6 bases and J dropped 0 bases, with 14 bases sitting between them. CDR3 size: 15 residues. CDR3 in DNA: TGCAGTGCGACAGCCGGGCAGGCGAACACCGGGGAGCTGTTTTTT. It encodes CSATAGQANTGELFF.

In this sample, this clonotype turned up many times. The chain has TRBV6-5 and TRBJ1-1, with D unresolved. Germline lookup yields CDR1 MNHEY and CDR2 SVGAGI. CDR3 length: 12 amino acids. V shed 5 bases and J shed 7 bases, with 11 bases lying between them. CDR3 amino acids: CASSPETSEAFF. CDR3 nucleotides: TGTGCCAGCAGTCCCGAGACCAGTGAAGCTTTCTTT.

The chain uses TRBV5-1 and TRBJ2-2, with D hard to call. Germline V lookup: CDR1 SGHRS, CDR2 YFSETQ. Trimming cost V 1 base and J 1 base, with 14 bases left between them. The CDR3 has 17 residues. In DNA form, the CDR3 reads TGCGCCAGCAGCTTGATGGCCACCTACTTGAACACCGGGGAGCTGTTTTTT. Encoded protein: CASSLMATYLNTGELFF.

The table lists this clonotype with many counts. The chain carries TRBV27 and TRBJ2-7; perhaps TRBD1 as D (7 bases). The CDR3 consists of 15 residues. With 3 bases removed from V and 4 bases from J, the gap between germline ends came to 16 bases. Looked up from germline, CDR1 is MNHEY and CDR2 is SMNVEV (reference sequence). The CDR3 DNA reads TGTGCCAGCAGTTTGTCCCGACAGGGAGGTTACGAGCAGTACTTC. It yields the protein CASSLSRQGGYEQYF.

This clonotype appeared many times. This chain links TRBV20-1 with TRBJ2-1; D not certain. Germline assignment: CDR1 DFQATT and CDR2 SNEGSKA (reference sequence). This CDR3 has 18 residues. V dropped 6 bases and J dropped 1 base, with 25 bases sitting between them. The CDR3 region has the DNA TGCAGTGCCCTCATCTTACTCATGGAATTTGGGTCCTACAATGAGCAGTTCTTC. Residues: CSALILLMEFGSYNEQFF.

This clonotype was observed at least ten times. CDR3: CASSQDSYEQYF. The CDR3 bases are TGTGCCAGCAGCCAAGATTCCTACGAGCAGTACTTC. The chain couples TRBV3-1 to TRBJ2-7; the D is unclear. Trimming shortened V by 0 bases and J by 1 base, and 1 base separated the two germline ends. Germline CDR1 reads LGHDT; CDR2 reads YNNKEL (reference sequence). This CDR3 comprises 12 residues.

There are many counts of this clonotype. The chain carries TRBV28 and TRBJ2-7, with D perhaps TRBD2 (5 bases). The V gene lost 2 bases and the J gene lost 3 bases, with 14 bases spanning the gap. Germline CDR1 is MDHEN and CDR2 is SYDVKM. The CDR3 spans 15 residues. The CDR3: CASSLGVRGSYEQYF. CDR3 DNA: TGTGCCAGCAGTTTAGGAGTTCGGGGTAGCTACGAGCAGTACTTC.

This clonotype has at least ten counts. This chain uses TRBV5-1 with TRBJ2-1, with a weak D call TRBD2 (6 bases). The CDR3 extends over 15 amino acids. Trimming pared 4 bases from V and 6 bases from J, leaving 17 bases between. Germline loops: CDR1 SGHRS, CDR2 YFSETQ. This CDR3 reads CASSPLASELNEQFF. Written as DNA, the CDR3 is TGCGCCAGCAGCCCGTTGGCTAGCGAACTCAATGAGCAGTTCTTC.

The J gene is TRBJ2-3, the V gene TRBV20-1, with D perhaps matching TRBD2 (6 bases). V was shortened by 7 bases and J by 2 bases, with 13 bases between the two germline ends. The germline CDR1 and CDR2 sequences are DFQATT and SNEGSKA (reference sequence). This CDR3 has 13 residues. The chain's CDR3 is CSETGLHTDTQYF. DNA for the CDR3: TGCAGTGAGACGGGACTTCACACAGATACGCAGTATTTT.

The chain links TRBV7-6 to TRBJ2-1, with 7 bases matching TRBD1. J lost 4 bases, V lost 2 bases, and 8 bases had no gene match. CDR3 size: 16 residues. CDR1 and CDR2 (germline): SGHVS, FNYEAQ. In DNA, the CDR3 is TGTGCCAGCAGCTTAAGGGTGGGACAGCCTTACAATGAGCAGTTCTTC. The encoded protein is CASSLRVGQPYNEQFF.

The J gene is TRBJ2-7, the V gene TRBV20-1; D remains unclear. The CDR3 has 12 residues. The V gene's germline CDR1 is DFQATT and CDR2 SNEGSKA (reference sequence). V lost 3 bases, J lost 2 bases, and 8 bases lay in between. Here the CDR3 reads CSASNPPYEQYF. The CDR3 bases are TGCAGTGCTAGCAATCCCCCCTACGAGCAGTACTTC.

This clonotype occurred many times. V is TRBV10-3 and J is TRBJ2-1, with 7 bases lining up with TRBD2. Germline V gene lookup returns CDR1 ENHRY and CDR2 SYGVKD. V dropped 1 base and J dropped 0; count of bases not matched to a gene: 3. The CDR3 has 16 amino acids. DNA for the CDR3: TGTGCCATCAGTGAGTGGAGCGGGGTCTCCTACAATGAGCAGTTCTTC. This sequence encodes CAISEWSGVSYNEQFF.

Comments on this clonotype: A much larger clone differs by one base, so this may be a read error. V and J are TRBV7-9 and TRBJ2-1; TRBD1 is a possible D gene (5 bases). The CDR3 loop spans 14 amino acids. The ends were cut back, 3 bases at V and 8 bases at J, with 14 bases in the middle. Germline lookup yields CDR1 SEHNR and CDR2 FQNEAQ (reference sequence). CDR3 nucleotides: TGTGCCAGCAGCTTTCCTCGACAGATCCATGAGCAGTTCTTC. Protein product: CASSFPRQIHEQFF.

This clonotype was observed a few times. The CDR3 bases are TGTGCCATCAGCATTAATGGCCTAGCGGGAGCTGACACCGGGGAGCTGTTTTTT. Translation: CAISINGLAGADTGELFF. The chain uses TRBV10-3 and TRBJ2-2; 10 bases match TRBD2. Trimming cost V 6 bases and J 3 bases; bases outside gene matches: 13. The germline V gene encodes CDR1 ENHRY and CDR2 SYGVKD. The CDR3 is 18 residues long.

This clonotype was seen a handful of times. The rearrangement uses TRBV24-1 and TRBJ2-1, with 11 bases matching TRBD2. After removal of 3 bases from V and 4 bases from J, the junction contained 19 bases not matched to a gene. The CDR3 consists of 21 residues. CDR1 and CDR2 from the germline V gene are KGHDR and SFDVKD. The chain's CDR3 is CATSDSFGGNSGRAGYNEQFF. The CDR3 region has the DNA TGTGCCACCAGTGATAGTTTCGGTGGGAATAGCGGGAGGGCCGGATACAATGAGCAGTTCTTC.

The rearrangement joins TRBV12-3 or TRBV12-4 to TRBJ2-1; TRBD2 matches 10 bases. With 6 bases clipped from V and 7 bases from J, the junction kept 9 bases outside the gene matches. The CDR3 runs 15 residues. The CDR3 nucleotides read TGTGCCAGCAGCTGGGTAGCGGGAGGCCTTAATGAGCAGTTCTTC. The encoded protein is CASSWVAGGLNEQFF.

V and J are TRBV29-1 and TRBJ2-3, with 8 bases matching TRBD1. CDR3 length equals 16 residues. V was clipped by 2 bases and J by 2 bases; unmatched bases: 9. The germline gives CDR1 SQVTM, CDR2 ANQGSEA. The DNA for the CDR3 is TGCAGCGTTGAAATGGGACAGGAGCCTGTCACAGATACGCAGTATTTT. Amino acids: CSVEMGQEPVTDTQYF.

There are many counts of this clonotype. The J gene is TRBJ2-1, the V gene TRBV28; TRBD2 might be the D (6 bases). V gave up 5 bases and J gave up 2 bases, with 10 bases separating them. The CDR3 spans 14 residues. Germline V gene sequence: CDR1 MDHEN, CDR2 SYDVKM. DNA for the CDR3: TGTGCCAGCAGTAGGACTACCCCCTACAATGAGCAGTTCTTC. Its translation is CASSRTTPYNEQFF.

This clonotype occurred a few times. The V and J genes are TRBV5-5 and TRBJ1-2; D is uncertain. Germline loops: CDR1 SGHKS, CDR2 YYEKEE (reference sequence). Trimming cost V 1 base and J 0 bases, with 10 bases left between them. The CDR3 contains 15 residues. CDR3 residues: CASSLSEDANYGYTF. As DNA, the CDR3 is TGTGCCAGCAGCTTGTCCGAGGATGCTAACTATGGCTACACCTTC. The variable domain in full, completed from reference TRBV5-5 and TRBJ1-2, reads DAGVTQSPTHLIKTRGQQVTLRCSPISGHKSVSWYQQVLGQGPQFIFQYYEKEERGRGNFPDRFSARQFPNYSSELNVNALLLGDSALYLCASSLSEDANYGYTFGSGTRLTVV.

CDR3 residues: CASSPEGTNQPQHF. The CDR3 DNA sequence: TGTGCCAGTAGTCCTGAGGGTACCAATCAGCCCCAGCATTTT. The chain combines TRBV19 with TRBJ1-5; D remains ambiguous. The V and J ends lost 5 bases and 3 bases respectively, with 11 bases between them. The CDR3 has 14 amino acids. The V gene's germline CDR1 is LNHDA and CDR2 SQIVND (reference sequence).

The genes are TRBV7-8 and TRBJ2-1, with 10 bases aligning to TRBD2. The length of the CDR3 is 16 residues. Germline V gene data show CDR1 as SGHVS and CDR2 as FQNEAQ. Losses at the gene ends were 1 base for V and 6 bases for J; bases not matched to a gene: 6. CDR3 loop: CASSLGAGGSVNEQFF. Here the CDR3 DNA reads TGTGCCAGCAGCTTAGGAGCGGGAGGGAGTGTCAATGAGCAGTTCTTC.

This clonotype occurred many times. The chain employs TRBV12-3 or TRBV12-4 and TRBJ1-5; 7 bases map to TRBD1. V was clipped by 6 bases and J by 3 bases; unmatched bases: 5. This CDR3 contains 14 residues. In DNA form, the CDR3 reads TGTGCCAGCAGGCTGGGACAGCTCAATCAGCCCCAGCATTTT. Translation gives CASRLGQLNQPQHF.

The V and J genes are TRBV7-9 and TRBJ2-2, with D perhaps TRBD1 or TRBD2 (6 bases each). This CDR3 region has 15 residues. The V gene lost 4 bases and the J gene lost 5 bases, with 14 bases spanning the gap. Germline values: CDR1 SEHNR, CDR2 FQNEAQ (reference sequence). The CDR3 sequence is CASSSRGRRTGELFF. For the CDR3, the DNA is TGTGCCAGCAGCTCTCGGGGGCGTCGAACCGGGGAGCTGTTTTTT.